The 11 T cell receptor beta chains below come from one sample, sequenced in a study of T cell repertoires in cytomegalovirus infection. TCRdb passed the reads through MiXCR, listing each CDR3 protein once. The table has approximately 280,000 distinct CDR3 sequences, roughly a fifth seen once. These receptors are not linked to any known antigen. Specimen: cultured PBMCs, collected from culture after CMV antigen stimulation. These receptors all stem from a human donor in good health (CMV status not recorded). Some clones in this sample may be carry-over from other donors' samples.

This clonotype was recorded a few times. The V gene is TRBV7-2, the J gene TRBJ2-1; D is ambiguous. V dropped 1 base and J dropped 9 bases, with 7 bases sitting between them. Per the germline V gene, CDR1 is SGHTA and CDR2 is FQGNSA. The CDR3 length is 12 residues. CDR3 in DNA: TGTGCCAGCAGCTTAGACTACGGTGAGCAGTTCTTC. Translating it yields CASSLDYGEQFF.

The chain carries TRBV12-3 or TRBV12-4 and TRBJ2-5; the match to TRBD1 covers 8 bases. The CDR3 runs to 15 residues. The V segment lost 5 bases and the J segment 0 bases; nucleotides outside the gene matches: 5. CDR3 sequence reads: CASSTGTGYQETQYF. The CDR3 DNA reads TGTGCCAGCAGTACCGGGACAGGCTACCAAGAGACCCAGTACTTC.

Of note for this clonotype: A much larger clonotype is one base distant, so this may be a read error. The DNA is left out, because the CDR3 cannot be placed on it with certainty; the CDR3 is given as TCRdb lists it. The V call is TRBV7-2, the J call TRBJ2-3; TRBD1, the D gene given by the table, was not confirmed from the DNA. The CDR3 spans 15 residues, counting both ends. The V gene's germline CDR1 is SGHTA and CDR2 FQGNSA. The CDR3 sequence is CASFPWGGGTDTQCF.

For the CDR3, the DNA is TGTGCCAGCAACCTCGCGAGGGCCACTGAGCAGTTCTTC. Translation gives CASNLARATEQFF. This chain links TRBV6-2 or TRBV6-3 with TRBJ2-1, with TRBD2 as a possible D gene (5 bases). Trimming took off 7 bases at V and 9 bases at J, with 16 bases between the two ends. CDR1 and CDR2 (germline): MNHEY, SVGEGT. The CDR3 spans 13 residues.

This clonotype was detected ten times or more. The rearrangement links TRBV4-1 to TRBJ2-2, with TRBD2 matching over 7 bases. CDR3 length: 18 residues. Trimming cost V 4 bases and J 5 bases; bases outside gene matches: 16. Germline-derived CDR1 and CDR2 are MGHRA and YSYEKL. As DNA, the CDR3 is TGCGCCAGCAGCCTCCTCGAGTGGGGGAGGGTGGAAACCGGGGAGCTGTTTTTT. This gives the protein CASSLLEWGRVETGELFF.

This clonotype was counted between two and nine times. The chain combines TRBV19 with TRBJ1-1; D not resolved. The CDR3 has 16 amino acids. Trimming pared 3 bases from V and 1 base from J, leaving 15 bases between. Germline CDR1 and CDR2: LNHDA and SQIVND (reference sequence). In DNA, the CDR3 is TGTGCCAGTAGTATTGGCTCTGGGTTTGGGAACACTGAAGCTTTCTTT. Translated, it gives CASSIGSGFGNTEAFF. The complete variable domain, with remaining parts taken from reference TRBV19 and TRBJ1-1, reads DGGITQSPKYLFRKEGQNVTLSCEQNLNHDAMYWYRQDPGQGLRLIYYSQIVNDFQKGDIAEGYSVSREKKESFPLTVTSAQKNPTAFYLCASSIGSGFGNTEAFFGQGTRLTVV.

This clonotype was recorded many times. The chain links TRBV7-9 to TRBJ1-1; TRBD1 matches 12 bases. Losses at the gene ends were 5 bases for V and 0 bases for J; bases not matched to a gene: 10. Germline CDR1 and CDR2: SEHNR and FQNEAQ (reference sequence). The CDR3 length is 18 residues. The CDR3 DNA follows: TGTGCCAGCAGCCGGGGACAGGGGGCCGGTGGAGTGAACACTGAAGCTTTCTTT. Protein product: CASSRGQGAGGVNTEAFF.

This clonotype was counted ten times or more. The chain is built from TRBV14 and TRBJ1-1; D is unclear. The V gene's germline CDR1 is SGHDN and CDR2 FVKESK. V was pared by 4 bases and J by 2 bases, with 11 bases between. The CDR3 runs 14 residues. The CDR3 spells CASSPLLYNTEAFF. CDR3 in DNA: TGTGCCAGCAGCCCTTTGCTGTATAACACTGAAGCTTTCTTT.

This clonotype was observed a handful of times. The chain is built from TRBV7-3 and TRBJ2-7; 7 nucleotides align to TRBD1. CDR3 length equals 16 residues. J gave up 5 bases and V 5 bases, and 15 bases lay outside the gene matches. The V gene's germline CDR1 is SGHTA and CDR2 FQGTGA. CDR3 nucleotides: TGTGCCAGCAGCATCAACCCTTCTCCAGGGGGAAACGAGCAGTACTTC. Its protein is CASSINPSPGGNEQYF.

This clonotype was counted many times. The chain links TRBV4-2 to TRBJ2-3, with TRBD2 matching over 8 bases. Germline V gene lookup returns CDR1 LGHNA and CDR2 YNFKEQ. The J segment lost 2 bases and the V segment lost 3 bases, leaving 7 bases of the junction unmatched. This CDR3 comprises 16 residues. CDR3 bases: TGTGCCAGCAGCCAGGAAAGCGGGAGCGCCACAGATACGCAGTATTTT. Protein: CASSQESGSATDTQYF.

V is TRBV20-1 and J is TRBJ1-1; D remains ambiguous. Trimming took 0 bases from V and 6 from J, leaving 20 bases between them. The CDR3 totals 16 residues. The germline V gene encodes CDR1 DFQATT and CDR2 SNEGSKA (reference sequence). The CDR3 coding sequence is TGCAGTGCTAGAGATCACCCCGTTGGCGAAAAGGCTGAAGCTTTCTTT. This sequence encodes CSARDHPVGEKAEAFF.